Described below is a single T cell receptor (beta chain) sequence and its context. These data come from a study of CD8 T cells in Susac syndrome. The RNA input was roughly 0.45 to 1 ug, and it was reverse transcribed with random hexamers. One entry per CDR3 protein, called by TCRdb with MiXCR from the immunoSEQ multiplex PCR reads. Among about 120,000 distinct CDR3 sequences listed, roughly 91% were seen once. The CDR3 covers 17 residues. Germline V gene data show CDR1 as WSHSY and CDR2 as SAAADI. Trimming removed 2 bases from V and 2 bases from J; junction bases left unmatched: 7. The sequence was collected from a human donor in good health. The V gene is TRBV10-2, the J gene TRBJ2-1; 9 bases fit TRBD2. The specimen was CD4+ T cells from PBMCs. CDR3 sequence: CASSEMGSGGTYNEQFF. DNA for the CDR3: TGCGCCAGCAGTGAGATGGGAAGCGGGGGGACCTACAATGAGCAGTTCTTC.